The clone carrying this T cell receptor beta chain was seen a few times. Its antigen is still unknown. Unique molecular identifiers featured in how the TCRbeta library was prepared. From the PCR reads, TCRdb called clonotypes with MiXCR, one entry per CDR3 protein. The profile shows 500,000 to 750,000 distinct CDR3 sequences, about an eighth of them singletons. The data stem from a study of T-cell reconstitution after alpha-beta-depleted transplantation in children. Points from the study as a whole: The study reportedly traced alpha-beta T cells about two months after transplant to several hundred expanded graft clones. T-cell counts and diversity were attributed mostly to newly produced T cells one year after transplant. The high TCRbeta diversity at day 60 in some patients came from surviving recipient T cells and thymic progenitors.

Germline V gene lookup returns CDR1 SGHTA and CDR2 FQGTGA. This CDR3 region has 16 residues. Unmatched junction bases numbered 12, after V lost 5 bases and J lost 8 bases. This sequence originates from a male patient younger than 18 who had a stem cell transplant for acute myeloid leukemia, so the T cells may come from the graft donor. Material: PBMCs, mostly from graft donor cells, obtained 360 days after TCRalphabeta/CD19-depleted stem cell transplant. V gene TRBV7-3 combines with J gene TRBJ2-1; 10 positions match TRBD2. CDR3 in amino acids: CASSPSLAGMNHEQFF. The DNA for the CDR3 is TGTGCCAGCAGCCCCTCACTAGCGGGGATGAACCATGAGCAGTTCTTC.